Listed below are T cell receptor beta chains from one sample, sequenced in a study of read filtering for tumor transcriptome and immune sequencing. TCRdb re-called the reads through MiXCR, storing one row per CDR3 protein. The sample lists about 130,000 distinct CDR3 sequences; roughly 13% were seen once. Source material: a population of CD138-negative cells sorted from bone marrow. The source of these receptors is a donor aged 40 or over with multiple myeloma. The CDR3 runs from the conserved cysteine through the conserved F or W. The D gene is left open where the match is weak. The listing skips clone size in some rows; elsewhere it reads once, few, many or a size class.

abundance: many
d_gene: NA
v_gene: TRBV19
j_gene: TRBJ2-5
CDR3aa: CASSIDKQVRETQYF
CDR3nt: TGTGCCAGTAGTATAGATAAACAGGTCCGGGAGACCCAGTACTTC

abundance: NA
d_gene: NA
v_gene: TRBV20-1
j_gene: TRBJ1-1
CDR3aa: CSARVSRAFDKAFF
CDR3nt: TGCAGCGCTAGAGTGTCACGGGCGTTCGATAAAGCTTTCTTT

abundance: many
d_gene: TRBD1
v_gene: TRBV2
j_gene: TRBJ1-5
CDR3aa: CASSDWTGGGNQPQHF
CDR3nt: TGTGCCAGCAGTGACTGGACAGGGGGCGGCAATCAGCCCCAGCATTTT

abundance: many
d_gene: NA
v_gene: TRBV7-2
j_gene: TRBJ2-2
CDR3aa: CASSSLSGELFF
CDR3nt: TGTGCCAGCAGCTCGCTCTCCGGGGAGCTGTTTTTT

abundance: many
d_gene: NA
v_gene: TRBV7-2
j_gene: TRBJ2-3
CDR3aa: CASSLGGASTDTQYF
CDR3nt: TGTGCCAGCAGCTTAGGCGGGGCGAGCACAGATACGCAGTATTTT

abundance: many
d_gene: NA
v_gene: TRBV28
j_gene: TRBJ1-6
CDR3aa: CASSFPLGGRDSPLHF
CDR3nt: TGTGCCAGCAGTTTCCCCCTCGGTGGGAGGGATTCACCCCTCCACTTT

abundance: few
d_gene: NA
v_gene: TRBV11-2
j_gene: TRBJ1-1
CDR3aa: CASGLLRGRRGTEAFF
CDR3nt: TGTGCCAGCGGCCTACTCAGGGGACGCCGGGGCACTGAAGCTTTCTTT

abundance: many
d_gene: NA
v_gene: TRBV5-8
j_gene: TRBJ2-3
CDR3aa: CASSLIRDVGATQYF
CDR3nt: TGTGCCAGCAGCCTGATCCGGGACGTGGGGGCTACGCAGTATTTT

abundance: many
d_gene: TRBD2
v_gene: TRBV3-1
j_gene: TRBJ2-7
CDR3aa: CASGTSGSYEQYF
CDR3nt: TGTGCCAGCGGGACTAGCGGGAGTTACGAGCAGTACTTC

abundance: many
d_gene: NA
v_gene: TRBV20-1
j_gene: TRBJ2-3
CDR3aa: CSASSSTASTDTQYF
CDR3nt: TGCAGTGCTAGCTCCTCGACGGCTAGCACAGATACGCAGTATTTT

abundance: NA
d_gene: TRBD2
v_gene: TRBV9
j_gene: TRBJ2-2
CDR3aa: CASSPPGGRDTGELFF
CDR3nt: TGTGCCAGCAGCCCCCCCGGGGGGAGGGACACCGGGGAGCTGTTTTTT